These 2 T cell receptor beta chains came from one sample sequenced in a study of patients and donors after allogeneic stem cell transplantation. MiXCR was run by TCRdb on the RT-PCR reads, yielding one entry per CDR3 protein. The sample carries about 210,000 distinct CDR3 sequences, around 40% recorded once. Sequencing used blood, either unsorted or a sorted T cell fraction (not recorded which). These receptors came from a human donor who was either an allogeneic HSCT recipient or a stem cell or donor lymphocyte infusion donor (not recorded which). It is not recorded whose cells these are; they may come from a transplant donor.

J is TRBJ2-7 and V is TRBV30; tentative D call: TRBD1 (6 bases). The CDR3 spans 13 residues. V was trimmed by 0 bases and J by 2 bases, leaving 8 bases between them. Germline-derived CDR1 and CDR2 are GTSNPN and SVGIG (reference sequence). In nucleotides, the CDR3 is TGTGCCTGGAGTGTTACAGGGACCTACGAGCAGTACTTC. Encoded protein: CAWSVTGTYEQYF.

The rearrangement links TRBV20-1 to TRBJ1-6; possibly TRBD1 for D (5 bases). Germline V CDR1 and CDR2: DFQATT, SNEGSKA (reference sequence). The V gene lost 0 bases and the J gene lost 13 bases, with 13 bases spanning the gap. This CDR3 contains 13 residues. The CDR3 spells CSARDQRGKPLHF. As DNA, the CDR3 is TGCAGTGCTAGAGATCAGAGGGGAAAGCCCCTCCACTTT.